The 3 T cell receptor beta chains reported below all come from one sample, sequenced in a study of T cells in localized non-small cell lung cancer. Here immunoSEQ multiplex PCR was the method, and the copy in TCRdb shows in-frame clones only, minus some. Of some 10,000 clones in the sample, roughly 90% are singletons; the top ten hold roughly an eighth. The sequencing here drew on peripheral blood, taken before any cancer treatment. The receptors here all came from a male donor aged 60 or over with stage III lung adenocarcinoma.

The rearrangement joins TRBV7-9 to TRBJ2-3, with TRBD2 matching 13 bases. This CDR3 spans 18 amino acids. Germline values: CDR1 SEHNR, CDR2 FQNEAQ (reference sequence). Losses at the gene ends were 6 bases for V and 0 bases for J; bases not matched to a gene: 9. This chain's CDR3 is CASSWTSGGIYSTDTQYF. As DNA, the CDR3 is TGTGCCAGCAGTTGGACTAGCGGGGGCATTTATAGCACAGATACGCAGTATTTT. Looking up the rest from reference TRBV7-9 and TRBJ2-3 gives the full variable domain: DTGVSQNPRHKITKRGQNVTFRCDPISEHNRLYWYRQTLGQGPEFLTYFQNEAQLEKSRLLSDRFSAERPKGSFSTLEIQRTEQGDSAMYLCASSWTSGGIYSTDTQYFGPGTRLTVL.

V and J are TRBV2 and TRBJ2-1; unclear D gene. CDR1 and CDR2 (germline): SNHLY, FYNNEI. Trimming took 9 bases from V and 7 from J, leaving 10 bases between them. The length of the CDR3 is 11 residues. DNA for the CDR3: TGTGCCAGTTCTCCACTGAATGAGCAGTTCTTC. This encodes CASSPLNEQFF.

The rearrangement uses TRBV7-8 and TRBJ1-1; D gene uncertain. In germline, CDR1 is SGHVS, CDR2 FQNEAQ. V was cut by 5 bases and J by 5 bases, with 21 bases left in between. The CDR3 runs 16 residues. CDR3 sequence: CASSPSGGPTGTEAFF. Written as DNA, the CDR3 is TGTGCCAGCAGCCCGAGCGGTGGCCCCACGGGGACTGAAGCTTTCTTT. Drawing the rest from reference TRBV7-8 and TRBJ1-1, the complete variable domain is GAGVSQSPRYKVAKRGQDVALRCDPISGHVSLFWYQQALGQGPEFLTYFQNEAQLDKSGLPSDRFFAERPEGSVSTLKIQRTQQEDSAVYLCASSPSGGPTGTEAFFGQGTRLTVV.